Below, 5 T cell receptor beta chains from the same sample are listed, as sequenced in a study of control samples from healthy donors and cancer patients. Generated by immunoSEQ multiplex PCR, the TCRdb table keeps only in-frame clones and is missing some. The sample lists roughly 450,000 clones, around 90% occurring once. The sample taken for sequencing was PBMCs. The origin of the receptors is a man between 35 and 55 years old with head and neck cancer.

The chain combines TRBV11-3 with TRBJ2-3, with 8 nucleotides matching TRBD2. From germline, CDR1 is SGHNT and CDR2 YENEEA. V gave up 5 bases and J gave up 1 base; unmatched junction bases: 8. This CDR3 comprises 16 residues. CDR3 coding DNA: TGTGCCAGCAGCCCCCGGGGTAGCGGGGGCACAGATACGCAGTATTTT. This translates into CASSPRGSGGTDTQYF.

V usage is TRBV5-5 and J usage is TRBJ2-1; D gene unclear. The CDR3 runs 15 residues. CDR1 is SGHKS, CDR2 YYEKEE, per germline (reference sequence). Between the trimmed V and J ends, which lost 0 bases and 3 bases, there was a span of 10 bases. The chain's CDR3 is CASSLGIEHYNEQFF. As DNA, the CDR3 is TGTGCCAGCAGCTTGGGAATCGAACACTACAATGAGCAGTTCTTC.

This clone appeared once. The chain recombines TRBV24-1 with TRBJ1-2; no reliable D call. Trimming removed 6 bases at V and 5 bases at J, with 3 bases between. Germline assignment: CDR1 KGHDR and CDR2 SFDVKD. CDR3 length: 10 residues. The CDR3: CATSFYGYTF. For the CDR3, the DNA is TGTGCCACCAGTTTTTATGGCTACACCTTC.

The CDR3: CASSARAGTTNYGYTF. The CDR3 nucleotides read TGTGCCAGCAGTGCGCGGGCCGGGACAACTAACTATGGCTACACCTTC. The rearrangement links TRBV27 to TRBJ1-2, with a tentative D call TRBD1 (6 bases). Between the trimmed V and J ends, which lost 5 bases and 0 bases, there was a span of 16 bases. This CDR3 is built from 16 residues. The germline gives CDR1 MNHEY, CDR2 SMNVEV (reference sequence).

This clone appeared once. This sequence joins TRBV15 and TRBJ2-3; 9 bases are shared with TRBD2. Trimming at V came to 1 base and at J to 9 bases, leaving 5 bases not matched to a gene. The germline CDR1 and CDR2 sequences are LNHNV and YYDKDF (reference sequence). The CDR3 loop spans 14 amino acids. CDR3 sequence (DNA): TGTGCCACCAGCAGAGTCGGTAGCGGGAGCACGCAGTATTTT. Its protein is CATSRVGSGSTQYF.